This T cell receptor (beta chain) comes out of a study of cytotoxic CD8 clonotypes in ibrutinib-treated CLL. Study-wide results and limits: Clonality increased at ibrutinib response, then returned toward baseline at progression.

Some clones are missing from TCRdb's copy, which holds only in-frame ones; the method was immunoSEQ multiplex PCR. The table has about 200,000 clones, approximately 79% seen once; the top ten hold around 10%. V shed 7 bases, J shed 3 bases, and the junction held 9 bases outside the gene matches. The germline gives CDR1 SNHLY, CDR2 FYNNEI. The CDR3 loop spans 15 amino acids. Comments on this clone: No antigen is known for it.

The sample here was PBMCs, taken after 12 months of ibrutinib treatment. This sequence originates from a human donor with chronic lymphocytic leukemia. V gene TRBV2 combines with J gene TRBJ2-7, with TRBD2 matching over 10 bases. DNA of the CDR3: TGTGCCAGCACCCAAAGGGCTAGCGGGGGCTACGAGCAGTACTTC. It is translated as CASTQRASGGYEQYF.